The present entry profiles one TCR beta chain with its context. The sample originates from a study of T cell responses to AZD1222 COVID-19 vaccine. Assay used: immunoSEQ multiplex PCR; TCRdb lists only in-frame clones, some missing. The data contain fewer than 90,000 clones, around nine tenths of them singletons. The CDR3 loop spans 15 amino acids. V shed 0 bases and J 8 bases; nucleotides not matched to a gene: 5. Germline CDR1 is SGHNT and CDR2 is YENEEA. J is TRBJ2-1 and V is TRBV11-3; 9 nucleotides agree with TRBD2. The sequencing used peripheral blood, collected 28 days after the second AZD1222 dose. This receptor was taken from an adult who received the AZD1222 COVID-19 vaccine. The CDR3 DNA follows: TGTGCCAGCAGCTTAGAGCTAGCGGGGTTTGATGAGCAGTTCTTC. Its protein is CASSLELAGFDEQFF. Full variable domain (missing parts from reference TRBV11-3 and TRBJ2-1): EAGVVQSPRYKIIEKKQPVAFWCNPISGHNTLYWYLQNLGQGPELLIRYENEEAVDDSQLPKDRFSAERLKGVDSTLKIQPAELGDSAVYLCASSLELAGFDEQFFGPGTRLTVL.